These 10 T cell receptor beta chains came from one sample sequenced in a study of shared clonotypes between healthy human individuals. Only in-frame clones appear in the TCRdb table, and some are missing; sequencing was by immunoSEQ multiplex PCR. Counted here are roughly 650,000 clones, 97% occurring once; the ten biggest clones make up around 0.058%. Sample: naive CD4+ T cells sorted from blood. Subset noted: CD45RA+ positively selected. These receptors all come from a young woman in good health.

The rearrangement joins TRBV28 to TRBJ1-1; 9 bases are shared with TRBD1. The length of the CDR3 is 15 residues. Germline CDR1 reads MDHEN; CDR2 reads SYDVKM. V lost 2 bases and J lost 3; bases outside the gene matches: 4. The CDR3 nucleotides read TGTGCCAGCAGTTTAAGGCGACAGGGGGACACTGAAGCTTTCTTT. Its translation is CASSLRRQGDTEAFF. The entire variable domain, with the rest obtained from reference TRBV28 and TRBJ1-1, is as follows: DVKVTQSSRYLVKRTGEKVFLECVQDMDHENMFWYRQDPGLGLRLIYFSYDVKMKEKGDIPEGYSVSREKKERFSLILESASTNQTSMYLCASSLRRQGDTEAFFGQGTRLTVV.

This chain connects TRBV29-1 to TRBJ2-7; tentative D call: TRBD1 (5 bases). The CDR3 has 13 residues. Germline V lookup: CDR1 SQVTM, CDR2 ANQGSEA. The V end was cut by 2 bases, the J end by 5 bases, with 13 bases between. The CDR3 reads CSVEFGQGNEQYF. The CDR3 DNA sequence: TGCAGCGTTGAATTTGGCCAGGGAAACGAGCAGTACTTC.

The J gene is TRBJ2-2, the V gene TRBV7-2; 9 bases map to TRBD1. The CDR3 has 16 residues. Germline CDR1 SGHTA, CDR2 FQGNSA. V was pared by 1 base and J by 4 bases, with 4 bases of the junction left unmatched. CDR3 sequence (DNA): TGTGCCAGCAGCTTAGAACAGGGGGCGAGCACCGGGGAGCTGTTTTTT. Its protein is CASSLEQGASTGELFF. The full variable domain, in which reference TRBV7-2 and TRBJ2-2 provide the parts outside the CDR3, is GAGVSQSPSNKVTEKGKDVELRCDPISGHTALYWYRQSLGQGLEFLIYFQGNSAPDKSGLPSDRFSAERTGGSVSTLTIQRTQQEDSAVYLCASSLEQGASTGELFFGEGSRLTVL.

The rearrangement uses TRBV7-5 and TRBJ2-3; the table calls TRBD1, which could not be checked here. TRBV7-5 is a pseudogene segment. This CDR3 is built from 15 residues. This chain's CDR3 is CVRSYDRVDTDTQYF. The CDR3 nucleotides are TGTGTCAGAAGCTACGACAGGGTCGACACAGATACGCAGTATTTT.

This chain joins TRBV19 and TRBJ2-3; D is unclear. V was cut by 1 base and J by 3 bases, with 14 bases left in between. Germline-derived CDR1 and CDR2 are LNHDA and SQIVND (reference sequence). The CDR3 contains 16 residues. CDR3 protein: CASSIASLVRTDTQYF. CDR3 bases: TGTGCCAGTAGTATAGCCAGCTTGGTGAGGACAGATACGCAGTATTTT.

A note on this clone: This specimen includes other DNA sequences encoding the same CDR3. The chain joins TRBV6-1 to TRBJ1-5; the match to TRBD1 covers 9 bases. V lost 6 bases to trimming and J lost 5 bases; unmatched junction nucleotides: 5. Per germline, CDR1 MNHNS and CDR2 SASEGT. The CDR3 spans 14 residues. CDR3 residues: CASSPDRGDQPQHF. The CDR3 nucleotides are TGTGCCAGCAGCCCTGACAGGGGGGATCAGCCCCAGCATTTT.

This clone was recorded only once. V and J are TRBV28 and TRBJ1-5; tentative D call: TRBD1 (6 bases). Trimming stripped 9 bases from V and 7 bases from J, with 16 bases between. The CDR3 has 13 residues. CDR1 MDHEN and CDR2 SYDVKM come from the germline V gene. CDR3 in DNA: TGTGCCAGTGGGGCTACAGGGTGGCAGCCCCAGCATTTT. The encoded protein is CASGATGWQPQHF.

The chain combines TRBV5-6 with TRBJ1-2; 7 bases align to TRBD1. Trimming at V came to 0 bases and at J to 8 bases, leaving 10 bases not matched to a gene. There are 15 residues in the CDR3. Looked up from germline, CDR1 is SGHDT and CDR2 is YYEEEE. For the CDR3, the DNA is TGTGCCAGCAGCTTGGTGACAGGGTCGAGCGGAGGCTACACCTTC. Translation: CASSLVTGSSGGYTF. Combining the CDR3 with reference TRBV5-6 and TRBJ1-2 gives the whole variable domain DAGVTQSPTHLIKTRGQQVTLRCSPKSGHDTVSWYQQALGQGPQFIFQYYEEEERQRGNFPDRFSGHQFPNYSSELNVNALLLGDSALYLCASSLVTGSSGGYTFGSGTRLTVV.

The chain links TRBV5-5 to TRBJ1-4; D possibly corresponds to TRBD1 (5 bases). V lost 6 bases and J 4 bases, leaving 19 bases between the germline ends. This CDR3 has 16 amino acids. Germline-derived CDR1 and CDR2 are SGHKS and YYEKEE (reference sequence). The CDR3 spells CASNIGTGTVNEKLFF. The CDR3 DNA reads TGTGCCAGCAACATTGGGACCGGGACGGTTAATGAAAAACTGTTTTTT.

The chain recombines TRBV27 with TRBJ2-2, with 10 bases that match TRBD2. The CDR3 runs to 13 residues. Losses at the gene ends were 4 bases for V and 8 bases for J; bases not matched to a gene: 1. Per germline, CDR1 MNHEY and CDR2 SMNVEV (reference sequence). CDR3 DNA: TGTGCCAGCAGTTCACTAGCGGGAGGGGAGCTGTTTTTT. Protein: CASSSLAGGELFF.